This TCR beta chain was profiled in a study of regulatory T cells in long-lasting Graves disease. Both iRepertoire HTBI primers and Arm-PCR of CDR3 regions were used to build the TCR beta libraries. Using its own MiXCR run on the multiplex PCR reads, TCRdb lists one record per CDR3 protein. The top ten hold 12% of the sample, which has 450,000 to 500,000 distinct CDR3 sequences, around 15% seen once. This clonotype was seen many times. An end of the junction does not agree with germline; a read error may underlie this. Time point noted: newly diagnosed GD, antithyroid drugs for less than 3 months. PBMC-extracted RNA yielded the TCR library. Germline-derived CDR1 and CDR2 are SSHAT and FNYEAQ (reference sequence). The CDR3 contains 15 residues. This same sample was also part of a study on T cells in Graves' hyperthyroidism and ophthalmopathy. That source reports: Disease duration under 2 months; hyperthyroidism patients were aged 18 to 65. In the first-round RT-PCR of the TCR CDR3, the HTBI primer set was used. Most expanded thyroid clonotypes above 0.001 also appeared in blood.

V is TRBV7-7 and J is TRBJ2-7, with TRBD1 matching over 9 bases. The sequence was collected from a man aged 40-55 years with Graves disease. The material sequenced was peripheral blood mononuclear cells (PBMCs), taken at new diagnosis, from a patient treated with antithyroid drugs. CDR3 coding DNA: TGTGCTAGCAGCTACGGACAGGGGCCCTACTACGAGCAGTACTTC. It is translated as CASSYGQGPYYEQYF. The full variable domain, its missing parts supplied by reference TRBV7-7 and TRBJ2-7, is GAGVSQSPRYKVTKRGQDVTLRCDPISSHATLYWYQQALGQGPEFLTYFNYEAQPDKSGLPSDRFSAERPEGSISTLTIQRTEQRDSAMYRCASSYGQGPYYEQYFGPGTRLTVT.